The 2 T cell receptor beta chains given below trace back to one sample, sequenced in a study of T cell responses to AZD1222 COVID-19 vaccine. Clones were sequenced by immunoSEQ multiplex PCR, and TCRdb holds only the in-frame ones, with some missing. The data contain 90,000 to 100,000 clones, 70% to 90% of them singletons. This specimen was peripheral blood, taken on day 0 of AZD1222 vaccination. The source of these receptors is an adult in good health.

The CDR3, as DNA: TGTGCCAGTAGTATGGGGCAGGGGGCGCGTGGCGGGGAGCTGTTTTTT. Amino acids: CASSMGQGARGGELFF. V and J are TRBV19 and TRBJ2-2; 8 bases are shared with TRBD1. The germline gives CDR1 LNHDA, CDR2 SQIVND (reference sequence). The CDR3 contains 16 residues. The V and J ends lost 3 bases and 7 bases, in that order; junction bases with no gene match: 10.

The CDR3 coding sequence is TGTGCCAGTAGTCTTGGACAGGGGTGGACTGAAGCTTTCTTT. It yields the protein CASSLGQGWTEAFF. This chain uses TRBV19 with TRBJ1-1; 9 bases map to TRBD1. Germline V gives CDR1 LNHDA, CDR2 SQIVND (reference sequence). Trimming took 5 bases from V and 5 from J; bases not matched to a gene: 6. The CDR3 covers 14 residues.